Below, 30 T cell receptor beta chains from the same sample are listed, as sequenced in a study of T-cell reconstitution after alpha-beta-depleted transplantation in children. Unique molecular identifiers tagged the TCRbeta library. TCRdb reprocessed the PCR reads via MiXCR and lists one record per CDR3 protein. The table lists approximately 50,000 distinct CDR3 sequences, approximately 52% of them singletons. The specimen was peripheral blood, collected before TCRalphabeta/CD19-depleted stem cell transplant. The receptor source for this set is a boy younger than two with SCID, due to receive a stem cell transplant.

The chain carries TRBV5-5 and TRBJ1-2; tentatively, D is TRBD1 (5 bases). V dropped 0 bases and J dropped 2 bases, with 17 bases sitting between them. Germline CDR1 and CDR2: SGHKS and YYEKEE (reference sequence). The CDR3 is 17 amino acids. CDR3 bases: TGTGCCAGCAGCTTGGCAATCAGGGTAGCCCTGAACTATGGCTACACCTTC. Residues: CASSLAIRVALNYGYTF.

The V call is TRBV7-8, the J call TRBJ2-5; 11 bases map to TRBD2. Germline assignment: CDR1 SGHVS and CDR2 FQNEAQ. There are 17 residues in the CDR3. V was pared by 3 bases and J by 0 bases, with 6 bases of the junction left unmatched. The DNA of the CDR3 is TGTGCCAGCAGCTTTGAGTTGGGACTAGCGGACCAAGAGACCCAGTACTTC. Its protein is CASSFELGLADQETQYF.

This chain joins TRBV6-1 and TRBJ1-5; TRBD1 might be the D (5 bases). V was cut by 4 bases and J by 9 bases, with 10 bases left in between. The germline V gene has CDR1 MNHNS and CDR2 SASEGT. The CDR3 is 12 amino acids. The chain's CDR3 is CASSGGGGPQHF. The CDR3 DNA reads as TGTGCCAGCAGTGGCGGCGGGGGGCCCCAGCATTTT.

This clonotype appeared a few times. This rearrangement joins TRBV27 to TRBJ2-1; D could derive from TRBD1 or TRBD2 (5 bases each). Germline-derived CDR1 and CDR2 are MNHEY and SMNVEV (reference sequence). The CDR3 totals 15 residues. The V end lost 6 bases, the J end lost 10 bases, and 22 bases lay between the germline ends. The CDR3 DNA sequence: TGTGCCAGCAGCGGGGCCCAACGGCCTTCTGACGAGCAGTTCTTC. Residues: CASSGAQRPSDEQFF.

The V call is TRBV5-1, the J call TRBJ1-1, with D unclear. CDR1 and CDR2 (germline): SGHRS, YFSETQ. V gave up 2 bases and J gave up 1 base, with 9 bases separating them. The CDR3 length is 14 residues. The chain's CDR3 is CASSLAQQNTEAFF. The CDR3, as DNA: TGCGCCAGCAGCTTAGCGCAGCAGAACACTGAAGCTTTCTTT.

The gene calls are TRBV6-1 and TRBJ2-3; 7 nucleotides match TRBD2. V shed 6 bases, J shed 6 bases, and the junction held 18 bases outside the gene matches. The CDR3 sequence is 17 residues long. Germline V lookup: CDR1 MNHNS, CDR2 SASEGT. The CDR3 DNA follows: TGTGCCAGCAGGCCCACCAGTTCGGGGAGGGGACCGGATACGCAGTATTTT. This codes for CASRPTSSGRGPDTQYF.

The chain couples TRBV4-3 to TRBJ1-5; D gene ambiguous. V lost 0 bases to trimming and J lost 1 base, with 10 bases between them. In germline, CDR1 is LGHNA, CDR2 YSLEER. CDR3 size: 16 residues. The chain's CDR3 is CASSQDRVGSNQPQHF. The CDR3, as DNA: TGCGCCAGCAGCCAAGATCGGGTTGGCAGCAATCAGCCCCAGCATTTT.

The rearrangement joins TRBV7-9 to TRBJ2-1; 13 bases are shared with TRBD2. CDR3 length equals 13 residues. With V trimmed by 6 bases and J by 12 bases, 5 bases remained unmatched. The germline V gene encodes CDR1 SEHNR and CDR2 FQNEAQ (reference sequence). For the CDR3, the DNA is TGTGCCAGCAGACTAGCGGGGGGGGGACTGCAGTTCTTC. This gives the protein CASRLAGGGLQFF.

The chain employs TRBV7-3 and TRBJ1-2; TRBD1 might be the D (5 bases). Deletions cut 6 bases from V and 2 bases from J, with 16 bases between. The CDR3 spans 15 residues. Germline-derived CDR1 and CDR2 are SGHTA and FQGTGA. Here the CDR3 reads CASSPSGGGNYGYTF. The CDR3 nucleotides read TGTGCCAGCAGTCCCTCGGGGGGAGGCAACTATGGCTACACCTTC.

The chain is built from TRBV3-1 and TRBJ1-1; D not certain. This CDR3 contains 11 residues. CDR1 and CDR2 (germline): LGHDT, YNNKEL (reference sequence). Trimming took 4 bases from V and 5 from J, leaving 5 bases between them. CDR3 sequence reads: CASSRLTEAFF. In nucleotides, the CDR3 is TGTGCCAGCAGCCGGTTAACTGAAGCTTTCTTT.

The rearrangement joins TRBV20-1 to TRBJ1-1; no clear D gene. The germline V gene encodes CDR1 DFQATT and CDR2 SNEGSKA (reference sequence). This CDR3 has 12 residues. V shed 4 bases and J shed 3 bases, with 9 bases lying between them. CDR3 DNA sequence: TGCAGTGCTACCGCGGGCTACACTGAAGCTTTCTTT. Its protein is CSATAGYTEAFF.

This clonotype was seen ten or more times. J is TRBJ2-4 and V is TRBV3-1; D is unclear. This CDR3 contains 15 residues. Germline CDR1 and CDR2: LGHDT and YNNKEL (reference sequence). Deletions cut 1 base from V and 6 bases from J, with 13 bases between. The CDR3 here is CASSQGARKGNIQYF. The DNA for the CDR3 is TGTGCCAGCAGCCAAGGAGCAAGGAAGGGAAACATTCAGTACTTC.

The V gene is TRBV5-6, the J gene TRBJ2-7, with D possibly being TRBD2 (6 bases). Germline V CDR1 and CDR2: SGHDT, YYEEEE. Trimming removed 4 bases from V and 3 bases from J, with 14 bases in between. The CDR3 has 14 amino acids. The CDR3 sequence is CASSAGRRIYEQYF. The CDR3 DNA is TGTGCCAGCAGCGCGGGACGGAGGATCTACGAGCAGTACTTC.

This clonotype was picked up many times. The rearrangement joins TRBV6-5 to TRBJ1-2; the D is unclear. This CDR3 comprises 13 residues. V lost 0 bases and J lost 8, with 10 bases in between. The germline gives CDR1 MNHEY, CDR2 SVGAGI. The CDR3 here is CASSYSVAGGYTF. The CDR3 DNA sequence: TGTGCCAGCAGTTACTCAGTCGCGGGGGGCTACACCTTC.

The chain joins TRBV20-1 to TRBJ1-1; 9 bases are shared with TRBD1. Germline CDR1 reads DFQATT; CDR2 reads SNEGSKA (reference sequence). V lost 0 bases to trimming and J lost 3 bases; unmatched junction nucleotides: 8. The CDR3 covers 16 residues. The DNA of the CDR3 is TGCAGTGCTAGAGATGGGACAGGGCTTTCGGACACTGAAGCTTTCTTT. This gives the protein CSARDGTGLSDTEAFF.

This clonotype was observed a handful of times. V and J are TRBV20-1 and TRBJ2-7, with D tentatively TRBD1 (5 bases). V was trimmed by 0 bases and J by 3 bases, leaving 12 bases between them. The CDR3 totals 14 residues. Germline V lookup: CDR1 DFQATT, CDR2 SNEGSKA (reference sequence). The CDR3 DNA reads as TGCAGTGCTAGAGATACAGGCAGGTTCTACGAGCAGTACTTC. Protein product: CSARDTGRFYEQYF.

This clonotype was detected only once. The rearrangement links TRBV6-1 to TRBJ1-2; possibly TRBD1 for D (6 bases). The CDR3 is made up of 15 amino acids. V lost 7 bases and J 8 bases, leaving 23 bases between the germline ends. The germline gives CDR1 MNHNS, CDR2 SASEGT. The CDR3 loop reads CASTLTPQGLGGYTF. The CDR3 coding sequence is TGTGCCAGCACCCTGACCCCACAGGGCCTAGGGGGCTACACCTTC.

This clonotype appeared a few times. The chain uses TRBV7-2 and TRBJ2-7; D might be TRBD1 (6 bases). The ends were cut back, 1 base at V and 3 bases at J, with 10 bases in the middle. This CDR3 spans 14 amino acids. Germline lookup yields CDR1 SGHTA and CDR2 FQGNSA. CDR3 residues: CASSLEWGRYEQYF. The CDR3 DNA reads as TGTGCCAGCAGCTTAGAATGGGGGCGCTACGAGCAGTACTTC.

Here the CDR3 DNA reads TGCGCCAGCAGCTTGGACCGAAGGTTCTCTGGAAACACCATATATTTT. It is translated as CASSLDRRFSGNTIYF. The rearrangement joins TRBV5-1 to TRBJ1-3; D not resolved. The CDR3 has 16 residues. The germline V and J ends were trimmed by 0 bases and 0 bases, with 10 bases remaining between them. CDR1 SGHRS and CDR2 YFSETQ come from the germline V gene.

The chain uses TRBV4-1 and TRBJ1-1, with D hard to call. The ends were cut back, 2 bases at V and 2 bases at J, with 12 bases in the middle. CDR3 size: 15 residues. Per germline, CDR1 MGHRA and CDR2 YSYEKL. CDR3 loop: CASSQRALTNTEAFF. CDR3 in DNA: TGCGCCAGCAGCCAAAGGGCCCTGACTAACACTGAAGCTTTCTTT.

The chain links TRBV20-1 to TRBJ2-3; 7 nucleotides agree with TRBD2. This CDR3 is built from 16 residues. J was trimmed by 1 base and V by 1 base; bases with no gene match: 8. Germline CDR1 is DFQATT and CDR2 is SNEGSKA (reference sequence). CDR3 amino acids: CSARGTRRGGTDTQYF. CDR3 sequence (DNA): TGCAGTGCTAGAGGAACGCGACGGGGGGGCACAGATACGCAGTATTTT.

This clonotype was seen only a few times. This chain uses TRBV20-1 with TRBJ2-5; tentative D call: TRBD2 (6 bases). The CDR3 sequence is 12 residues long. Germline V gives CDR1 DFQATT, CDR2 SNEGSKA (reference sequence). The ends were cut back, 7 bases at V and 1 base at J, with 10 bases in the middle. The DNA of the CDR3 is TGCAGTGGTTACGGGGGCCAAGAGACCCAGTACTTC. This encodes CSGYGGQETQYF.

The chain is built from TRBV7-9 and TRBJ1-5; D gene unclear. Germline-derived CDR1 and CDR2 are SEHNR and FQNEAQ (reference sequence). The CDR3 covers 14 residues. V lost 0 bases and J lost 7, with 10 bases in between. The CDR3 here is CASSLAGFQQPQHF. The CDR3 DNA follows: TGTGCCAGCAGCTTAGCGGGGTTTCAGCAGCCCCAGCATTTT.

About this clonotype: The junction does not match germline at one end; this may be a read error. The chain combines TRBV20-1 with TRBJ2-3; D uncertain. There are 13 residues in the CDR3. Germline V gene lookup returns CDR1 DFQATT and CDR2 SNEGSKA (reference sequence). In DNA, the CDR3 is TGCAGTGCGATTTTTATCAGCACAGATATGCAGTATTTT. Translating gives CSAIFISTDMQYF.

The sample holds many counts of this clonotype. The gene calls are TRBV4-1 and TRBJ2-3; no reliable D call. The CDR3 spans 14 residues. The germline V and J ends were trimmed by 0 bases and 2 bases, with 6 bases remaining between them. CDR1 is MGHRA and CDR2 is YSYEKL in the germline V gene. In nucleotides, the CDR3 is TGCGCCAGCAGCCAAGATGGCTACACAGATACGCAGTATTTT. Residues: CASSQDGYTDTQYF.

The chain uses TRBV6-2 or TRBV6-3 and TRBJ2-7, with D possibly TRBD1 on 6 matching bases. Germline CDR1 and CDR2: MNHEY and SVGEGT. The CDR3 totals 14 residues. V was trimmed by 2 bases and J by 2 bases, leaving 10 bases between them. CDR3 sequence reads: CASSYGQTTYEQYF. In nucleotides, the CDR3 is TGTGCCAGCAGTTACGGACAGACCACCTACGAGCAGTACTTC.

V usage is TRBV4-1 and J usage is TRBJ2-3, with TRBD1 identical over 11 bases. This CDR3 region has 16 residues. The germline CDR1 and CDR2 sequences are MGHRA and YSYEKL. The V segment lost 1 base and the J segment 6 bases; nucleotides outside the gene matches: 6. CDR3 DNA: TGCGCCAGCAGCCAAGCCAGGACAGGGGGCTGGGATACGCAGTATTTT. This codes for CASSQARTGGWDTQYF.

The V gene is TRBV20-1, the J gene TRBJ2-7; 7 bases are shared with TRBD1. The length of the CDR3 is 16 residues. Germline V lookup: CDR1 DFQATT, CDR2 SNEGSKA (reference sequence). V was clipped by 0 bases and J by 2 bases; unmatched bases: 10. The CDR3 DNA sequence: TGCAGTGCTAGAGATCGAGCAGGGGGTTTACCCTACGAGCAGTACTTC. Protein product: CSARDRAGGLPYEQYF.

This chain joins TRBV7-2 and TRBJ2-5; D may correspond to TRBD1 or TRBD2 (5 bases each). The CDR3 consists of 17 residues. The germline V and J ends were trimmed by 5 bases and 4 bases, with 23 bases remaining between them. The germline CDR1 and CDR2 sequences are SGHTA and FQGNSA. CDR3 protein: CASSHQRGAGLGETQYF. The CDR3 region has the DNA TGTGCCAGCAGCCACCAGCGAGGGGCGGGTCTGGGAGAGACCCAGTACTTC.

This clonotype was detected only a few times. This chain connects TRBV28 to TRBJ2-3; 7 bases align to TRBD1. Germline V gives CDR1 MDHEN, CDR2 SYDVKM. The trim removed 5 bases at V and 2 bases at J, leaving 10 bases unmatched. This CDR3 spans 16 amino acids. DNA for the CDR3: TGTGCCAGCAGTCCCTCCGGGGACAGCCTCACAGATACGCAGTATTTT. Translating it yields CASSPSGDSLTDTQYF.